This T cell receptor beta chain stems from a study of blood T cells in healthy people across ages. CDR1 is MGHDK and CDR2 is SYGVNS in the germline V gene. Trimming removed 8 bases from V and 6 bases from J; junction bases left unmatched: 8. This CDR3 has 15 amino acids. Through a sample-barcoded 5' primer and a J-beta primer mix, a second PCR was run for about 6 to 11 cycles. TCRdb ran MiXCR on the 5' RACE reads and lists one entry per CDR3 protein. The data contain about 780,000 distinct CDR3 sequences, 55% to 65% of them seen just once; the ten biggest clones take up roughly 25%. This clonotype has only a few counts.

Input material: blood. This TCR was sampled from a man aged 25 to 45 in good health. The V and J genes are TRBV25-1 and TRBJ2-1; TRBD1 matches at 12 bases. The CDR3 nucleotides read TGTGCCAGCGGCGTCGGGACAGGGGGCCCCAATGAGCAGTTCTTC. It specifies CASGVGTGGPNEQFF.